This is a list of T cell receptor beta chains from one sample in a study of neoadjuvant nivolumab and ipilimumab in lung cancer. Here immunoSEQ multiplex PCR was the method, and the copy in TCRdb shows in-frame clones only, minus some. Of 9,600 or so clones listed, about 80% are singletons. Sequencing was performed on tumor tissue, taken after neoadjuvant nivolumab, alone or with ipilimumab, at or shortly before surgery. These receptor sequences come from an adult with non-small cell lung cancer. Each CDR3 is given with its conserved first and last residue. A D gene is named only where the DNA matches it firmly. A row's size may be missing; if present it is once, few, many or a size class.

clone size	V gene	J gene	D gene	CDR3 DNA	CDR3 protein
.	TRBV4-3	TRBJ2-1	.	TGCGCCAGCAGCCAAAGTGGAGGAGGGAGTGAGCAGTTCTTC	CASSQSGGGSEQFF
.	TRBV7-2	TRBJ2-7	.	TGTGCCAGCAGCTTCGATCCGGGTCAATTCTACGAGCAGTACTTC	CASSFDPGQFYEQYF
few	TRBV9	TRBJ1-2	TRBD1	TGTGCCAGCGCCTCCCTAAATGGGGACAGGGTCTATGGCTACACCTTC	CASASLNGDRVYGYTF
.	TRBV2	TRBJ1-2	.	TGTGCCAGCAGTTCATCAGGGATCTATGGCTACACCTTC	CASSSSGIYGYTF
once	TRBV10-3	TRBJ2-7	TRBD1	TGTGCCATCAGTGAGTCGCAGGGGACAGGGCCACTATACGAGCAGTACTTC	CAISESQGTGPLYEQYF
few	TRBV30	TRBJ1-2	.	TGTGCCTGGAACCTACTCCCGTTCACCGGGGACTATGGCTACACCTTC	CAWNLLPFTGDYGYTF
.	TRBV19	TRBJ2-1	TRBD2	TGTGCCAGTAGTATACGGCGGGAGGGCAAGCATGAGCAGTTCTTC	CASSIRREGKHEQFF
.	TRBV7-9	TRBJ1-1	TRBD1	TGTGCCAGCAGCCCCGACAGGGCTATTGAAGCTTTCTTT	CASSPDRAIEAFF
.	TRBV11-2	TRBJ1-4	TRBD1	TGTGCCATCCAGGGGGCGGGTGAAAAACTGTTTTTT	CAIQGAGEKLFF
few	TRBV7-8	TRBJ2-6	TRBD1	TGTGCCAGCAGCCCCCCGGGGACAGTTAACTCTGGGGCCAACGTCCTGACTTTC	CASSPPGTVNSGANVLTF
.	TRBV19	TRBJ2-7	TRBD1	TGTGCCAGTGGGACAGGGGCCTTCTCCTACGAGCAGTACTTC	CASGTGAFSYEQYF
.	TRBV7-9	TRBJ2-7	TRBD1	TGTGCCAGCAGCTTAGTTACAGGGGGCAACTACGAGCAGTACTTC	CASSLVTGGNYEQYF
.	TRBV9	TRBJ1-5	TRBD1	TGTGCCAGCAGCCTCGGACAGGGTGGTAATCAGCCCCAGCATTTT	CASSLGQGGNQPQHF
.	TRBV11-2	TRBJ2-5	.	TGTGCCAGCAGCTTAGATCGGGGGACCCAGTACTTC	CASSLDRGTQYF
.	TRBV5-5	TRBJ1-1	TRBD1	TGTGCCAGCAGCGGCGAGAGACAGGGGTCGCCTGAAGCTTTCTTT	CASSGERQGSPEAFF
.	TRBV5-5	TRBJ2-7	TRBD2	TGTGCCAGCAGCTTGGCTCCAGGGAGGGAATACGAGCAGTACTTC	CASSLAPGREYEQYF
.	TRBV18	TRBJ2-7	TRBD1	TGTGCCAGCTCACCGGTCGAACAGGGGGCTAGGGAGCAGTACTTC	CASSPVEQGAREQYF
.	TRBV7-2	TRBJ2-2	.	TGTGCCAGCAGCTTATCACGGTGGAACACCGGGGAGCTGTTTTTT	CASSLSRWNTGELFF
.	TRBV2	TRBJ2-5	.	TGTGCCAGCAGTGAGGCGGGGACCCAGTACTTC	CASSEAGTQYF
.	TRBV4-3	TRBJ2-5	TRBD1	TGCGCCAGCAGCCAAGAGGGACAGGGATCCTCGGAGACCCAGTACTTC	CASSQEGQGSSETQYF
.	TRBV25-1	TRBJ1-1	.	TGTGCCAGCAGTGCCCGGGACACGGGAGAGTTAGAAGCTTTCTTT	CASSARDTGELEAFF